These 31 T cell receptor beta chains came from one sample sequenced in a study of cytomegalovirus exposure and HLA in healthy donors. Primers included in the PCR were 60 Vbeta and 13 Jbeta primers. Sequencing was performed with immunoSEQ multiplex PCR; in TCRdb, only in-frame clones are kept and a portion is missing. The data show 150,000 to 160,000 clones, with more than 75% seen just once and approximately 2.5% held by the top ten. Sequenced input: PBMCs. These receptors all stem from a young woman in good health and CMV-seronegative.

The rearrangement links TRBV15 to TRBJ2-1; D is possibly TRBD2 (6 bases). V was trimmed by 1 base and J by 4 bases, leaving 11 bases between them. Per the germline V gene, CDR1 is LNHNV and CDR2 is YYDKDF (reference sequence). This CDR3 has 15 residues. Here the CDR3 DNA reads TGTGCCACCAGCAGAGCGGGAGCTAGTTACAATGAGCAGTTCTTC. Translation: CATSRAGASYNEQFF. The full variable domain, with the rest looked up from reference TRBV15 and TRBJ2-1, is DAMVIQNPRYQVTQFGKPVTLSCSQTLNHNVMYWYQQKSSQAPKLLFHYYDKDFNNEADTPDNFQSRRPNTSFCFLDIRSPGLGDTAMYLCATSRAGASYNEQFFGPGTRLTVL.

The CDR3 nucleotides are TGTGCCAGCATTTGGGGTACGGGGAACTCCTACGAGCAGTACTTC. Residues: CASIWGTGNSYEQYF. The chain employs TRBV2 and TRBJ2-7; the D gene is possibly TRBD2 (5 bases). V lost 7 bases and J lost 0, with 16 bases in between. Germline-derived CDR1 and CDR2 are SNHLY and FYNNEI. The CDR3 sequence is 15 residues long.

This clone was observed a few times. The chain links TRBV6-6 to TRBJ2-2; no firm D call. This CDR3 has 13 residues. V lost 3 bases and J 5 bases, leaving 7 bases between the germline ends. The germline CDR1 and CDR2 sequences are MNHNY and SVGAGI (reference sequence). The CDR3 loop is CASSYLLTGELFF. CDR3 sequence (DNA): TGTGCCAGCAGTTATTTATTGACCGGGGAGCTGTTTTTT.

This chain links TRBV7-2 with TRBJ1-2; D unresolved. The germline V gene encodes CDR1 SGHTA and CDR2 FQGNSA. Trimming shortened V by 1 base and J by 0 bases, and 9 bases separated the two germline ends. This CDR3 has 15 residues. This chain's CDR3 is CASSLGADPNYGYTF. CDR3 in DNA: TGTGCCAGCAGCTTAGGGGCAGATCCTAACTATGGCTACACCTTC.

V and J are TRBV30 and TRBJ2-1; D not resolved. The germline V and J ends were trimmed by 2 bases and 10 bases, with 15 bases remaining between them. Germline CDR1 is GTSNPN and CDR2 is SVGIG (reference sequence). This CDR3 has 13 residues. CDR3: CAWSTTAGSEQFF. CDR3 sequence (DNA): TGTGCCTGGAGTACAACAGCCGGCAGCGAGCAGTTCTTC.

The J gene is TRBJ2-2, the V gene TRBV28; D might be TRBD1 (5 bases). The V and J ends lost 4 bases and 1 base respectively, with 16 bases between them. CDR3 length equals 17 residues. Germline values: CDR1 MDHEN, CDR2 SYDVKM. The CDR3 nucleotides are TGTGCCAGCAGTTCCCCCCAGGGCATCCAGAACACCGGGGAGCTGTTTTTT. The encoded protein is CASSSPQGIQNTGELFF.

This sequence joins TRBV6-5 and TRBJ1-1; D is unresolved. The germline V gene has CDR1 MNHEY and CDR2 SVGAGI. The CDR3 extends over 11 amino acids. The V end lost 7 bases, the J end lost 1 base, and 4 bases lay between the germline ends. The CDR3 is CASNKNTEAFF. For the CDR3, the DNA is TGTGCCAGCAACAAGAACACTGAAGCTTTCTTT.

This rearrangement joins TRBV7-9 to TRBJ2-1; D perhaps matches TRBD1 (6 bases). The V and J ends lost 1 base and 3 bases respectively, with 22 bases between them. The CDR3 sequence is 19 residues long. Germline V gene data show CDR1 as SEHNR and CDR2 as FQNEAQ (reference sequence). Here the CDR3 reads CASSLGGLGARTGYNEQFF. The CDR3, as DNA: TGTGCCAGCAGCTTAGGGGGGCTAGGGGCACGAACCGGCTACAATGAGCAGTTCTTC.

This chain uses TRBV6-1 with TRBJ2-7; TRBD2 might be the D (6 bases). CDR3 length equals 13 residues. The V end was cut by 2 bases, the J end by 6 bases, with 11 bases between. Germline V gene sequence: CDR1 MNHNS, CDR2 SASEGT. The DNA for the CDR3 is TGTGCCAGCAGTGAACTTGGAGGGGTCGAGCAGTACTTC. As protein: CASSELGGVEQYF.

This rearrangement joins TRBV7-9 to TRBJ2-7; 9 nucleotides match TRBD2. V dropped 4 bases and J dropped 3; count of bases not matched to a gene: 16. Germline V gene lookup returns CDR1 SEHNR and CDR2 FQNEAQ (reference sequence). This CDR3 is built from 18 residues. CDR3 loop: CASSSHRGGLAGNYEQYF. DNA for the CDR3: TGTGCCAGCAGCTCACACCGCGGTGGGCTAGCGGGAAACTACGAGCAGTACTTC.

The count of this clone is one. The rearrangement joins TRBV5-4 to TRBJ2-7, with a possible D match to TRBD2 (5 bases). Germline CDR1 reads SGHNT; CDR2 reads YYREEE (reference sequence). CDR3 length: 13 amino acids. With 4 bases removed from V and 2 bases from J, the gap between germline ends came to 10 bases. CDR3 DNA sequence: TGTGCCAGCAGCCGGGGAATAGCCTACGAGCAGTACTTC. Translated, it gives CASSRGIAYEQYF.

This clone was seen once. The chain combines TRBV6-6 with TRBJ1-3; 7 bases are a match to TRBD1. The CDR3 loop spans 16 amino acids. The germline gives CDR1 MNHNY, CDR2 SVGAGI (reference sequence). V shed 0 bases and J 2 bases; nucleotides not matched to a gene: 4. The CDR3 protein is CASSYSNDRAGNTIYF. The CDR3 DNA sequence: TGTGCCAGCAGTTACTCCAATGACAGGGCTGGAAACACCATATATTTT.

This chain connects TRBV2 to TRBJ1-1; 7 nucleotides line up with TRBD1. Trimming removed 8 bases from V and 1 base from J; junction bases left unmatched: 7. Germline V gene data show CDR1 as SNHLY and CDR2 as FYNNEI. The CDR3 length is 14 residues. DNA of the CDR3: TGTGCCAGCCGCCAGGGACAGAGGAACACTGAAGCTTTCTTT. Protein: CASRQGQRNTEAFF.

The chain combines TRBV10-3 with TRBJ2-1; 8 nucleotides agree with TRBD2. This CDR3 is built from 14 residues. V lost 4 bases and J lost 8; bases outside the gene matches: 7. Germline values: CDR1 ENHRY, CDR2 SYGVKD. In DNA form, the CDR3 reads TGTGCCATCAGTGTGATCGGGAGGGGCCATGAGCAGTTCTTC. Protein sequence: CAISVIGRGHEQFF.

This clone has just a few counts. The CDR3 reads CASRWEGYEQYF. The DNA of the CDR3 is TGTGCCAGCCGGTGGGAGGGCTACGAGCAGTACTTC. The chain is built from TRBV7-9 and TRBJ2-7; 7 positions match TRBD2. V lost 8 bases, J lost 3 bases, and 4 bases stayed unmatched. Germline V gene data show CDR1 as SEHNR and CDR2 as FQNEAQ (reference sequence). This CDR3 has 12 residues. Supplemented by reference TRBV7-9 and TRBJ2-7, the full variable domain reads DTGVSQNPRHKITKRGQNVTFRCDPISEHNRLYWYRQTLGQGPEFLTYFQNEAQLEKSRLLSDRFSAERPKGSFSTLEIQRTEQGDSAMYLCASRWEGYEQYFGPGTRLTVT.

This chain uses TRBV28 with TRBJ1-5; 8 bases map to TRBD1. The CDR3 runs to 14 residues. Germline-derived CDR1 and CDR2 are MDHEN and SYDVKM. J was trimmed by 7 bases and V by 8 bases; bases with no gene match: 10. DNA for the CDR3: TGTGCCAGCCATCGGGCAGGGGGCTTCCAGCCCCAGCATTTT. This encodes CASHRAGGFQPQHF.

The chain uses TRBV11-2 and TRBJ2-7; 12 nucleotides line up with TRBD2. With 0 bases clipped from V and 6 bases from J, the junction kept 6 bases outside the gene matches. From germline, CDR1 is SGHAT and CDR2 FQNNGV. The CDR3 contains 16 residues. The CDR3: CASSLDWASGRGEQYF. The CDR3 bases are TGTGCCAGCAGCTTAGATTGGGCTAGCGGGAGGGGCGAGCAGTACTTC.

This chain uses TRBV7-2 with TRBJ2-1; 7 bases map to TRBD2. In germline, CDR1 is SGHTA, CDR2 FQGNSA. The CDR3 is 15 residues long. Unmatched junction bases numbered 12, after V lost 5 bases and J lost 8 bases. The CDR3 DNA follows: TGTGCCAGCAGCCTAGTAGCGGGTATCGTGGATGAGCAGTTCTTC. Its protein is CASSLVAGIVDEQFF.

This chain connects TRBV5-1 to TRBJ2-1; D might be TRBD2 (6 bases). The germline gives CDR1 SGHRS, CDR2 YFSETQ. V lost 4 bases, J lost 6 bases, and 11 bases lay in between. This CDR3 region has 13 residues. CDR3 coding DNA: TGCGCCAGCAGCCTGCCCGGGGGCAATGAGCAGTTCTTC. Protein: CASSLPGGNEQFF.

The chain recombines TRBV7-2 with TRBJ2-2, with TRBD1 as a possible D gene (6 bases). CDR3 length equals 13 residues. Germline lookup yields CDR1 SGHTA and CDR2 FQGNSA. V lost 5 bases and J lost 8, with 12 bases in between. The CDR3 coding sequence is TGTGCCAGCAGCGCGAGGGGGTCTGGGGAGCTGTTTTTT. Translating gives CASSARGSGELFF.

The V and J genes are TRBV7-8 and TRBJ2-5, with D tentatively TRBD2 (5 bases). The CDR3 is 22 amino acids. Germline CDR1 reads SGHVS; CDR2 reads FQNEAQ. Trimming cost V 5 bases and J 0 bases, with 34 bases left between them. The CDR3 nucleotides read TGTGCCAGCAGCCCCCCGCCGAGTAGCGCTACTCAGTGGTGGGGTTACCAAGAGACCCAGTACTTC. Residues: CASSPPPSSATQWWGYQETQYF.

The chain has TRBV10-3 and TRBJ2-1, with TRBD2 matching over 11 bases. The CDR3 is made up of 15 amino acids. With 6 bases clipped from V and 7 bases from J, the junction kept 8 bases outside the gene matches. Germline V gene lookup returns CDR1 ENHRY and CDR2 SYGVKD. CDR3 DNA: TGTGCCATCAGCTACTTAGCGGGAGGGGAAAATGAGCAGTTCTTC. This translates into CAISYLAGGENEQFF.

V is TRBV12-5 and J is TRBJ2-5, with a weak D call TRBD1 (5 bases). From germline, CDR1 is LGHNT and CDR2 FRNRAP. The length of the CDR3 is 15 residues. Trimming left V 6 bases short and J 5 bases short, with 19 bases between. The CDR3 region is CASGPDSVLGETQYF. CDR3 bases: TGTGCTAGTGGACCAGACAGCGTCCTCGGGGAGACCCAGTACTTC.

The chain carries TRBV28 and TRBJ1-3; D possibly corresponds to TRBD1 (5 bases). V lost 2 bases to trimming and J lost 4 bases, with 15 bases between them. The length of the CDR3 is 16 residues. Germline V CDR1 and CDR2: MDHEN, SYDVKM. The CDR3 is CASSLTGRVAGNTIYF. Here the CDR3 DNA reads TGTGCCAGCAGTTTAACGGGCAGGGTTGCCGGAAACACCATATATTTT.

V is TRBV9 and J is TRBJ2-5; 8 bases are a match to TRBD2. CDR3 length: 14 residues. Germline V gives CDR1 SGDLS, CDR2 YYNGEE. After removal of 0 bases from V and 4 bases from J, the junction contained 2 bases not matched to a gene. The CDR3 nucleotides are TGTGCCAGCAGCGTAGCGGGAGGGGGAGAGACCCAGTACTTC. The encoded protein is CASSVAGGGETQYF.

The CDR3 DNA sequence: TGTGCCAGCAGTAACCGGGACAGACACAATTATAGCAATCAGCCCCAGCATTTT. Its translation: CASSNRDRHNYSNQPQHF. V usage is TRBV28 and J usage is TRBJ1-5; 7 bases map to TRBD1. Germline V lookup: CDR1 MDHEN, CDR2 SYDVKM. The CDR3 is 18 residues long. V shed 5 bases and J 0 bases; nucleotides not matched to a gene: 13.

V gene TRBV5-6 combines with J gene TRBJ1-6, with D possibly TRBD1 on 6 matching bases. V was shortened by 3 bases and J by 6 bases, with 10 bases between the two germline ends. Germline V gives CDR1 SGHDT, CDR2 YYEEEE. The CDR3 is 14 residues long. The CDR3 coding sequence is TGTGCCAGCAGCTCAACAGGGTTTAATTCACCCCTCCACTTT. Protein product: CASSSTGFNSPLHF.

This chain connects TRBV15 to TRBJ1-4; tentatively, D is TRBD1 (6 bases). The CDR3 runs to 13 residues. The germline V gene encodes CDR1 LNHNV and CDR2 YYDKDF (reference sequence). V lost 7 bases, J lost 7 bases, and 13 bases lay in between. CDR3 region: CATTGTRSEKLFF. DNA of the CDR3: TGTGCCACCACCGGGACAAGAAGTGAAAAACTGTTTTTT.

This clone appeared once. The genes are TRBV25-1 and TRBJ1-6, with 7 bases aligning to TRBD1. The CDR3 spans 14 residues. Germline CDR1 MGHDK, CDR2 SYGVNS. Unmatched junction bases numbered 12, after V lost 9 bases and J lost 10 bases. In nucleotides, the CDR3 is TGTGCCAGTGGGACAGACCTATTCGGGTCACCCCTCCACTTT. It translates to CASGTDLFGSPLHF. The full variable domain, in which reference TRBV25-1 and TRBJ1-6 provide the parts outside the CDR3, is EADIYQTPRYLVIGTGKKITLECSQTMGHDKMYWYQQDPGMELHLIHYSYGVNSTEKGDLSSESTVSRIRTEHFPLTLESARPSHTSQYLCASGTDLFGSPLHFGNGTRLTVT.

The chain links TRBV9 to TRBJ2-3, with 9 positions matching TRBD2. Germline trimming cut 0 bases from V and 3 bases from J; bases unmatched to any gene: 5. CDR3 length equals 16 residues. CDR1 is SGDLS and CDR2 is YYNGEE in the germline V gene. The CDR3 is CASSVESGRPTDTQYF. In DNA, the CDR3 is TGTGCCAGCAGCGTAGAAAGCGGGAGGCCGACAGATACGCAGTATTTT.

J is TRBJ1-5 and V is TRBV2, with D possibly TRBD1 on 5 matching bases. The CDR3 spans 13 residues. The V gene lost 5 bases and the J gene lost 4 bases, with 9 bases spanning the gap. Germline values: CDR1 SNHLY, CDR2 FYNNEI. CDR3 coding DNA: TGTGCCAGCAGTAATGACAGAAATCAGCCCCAGCATTTT. Translating gives CASSNDRNQPQHF.